This T cell receptor beta chain was sequenced during a study of shared clonotypes between healthy human individuals. As processed by the authors: ImmunoSEQ yielded junction-only sequences lacking quality scores, so filtering differed. Assay used: immunoSEQ multiplex PCR; TCRdb lists only in-frame clones, some missing. V and J calls and clone size are given by that table; D and trimming were obtained from the DNA. The repertoire consists of hundreds of thousands of clones, with roughly 96% occurring once and the leading ten covering 0.11%. Terminally differentiated effector memory CD45RA+ cells were excluded from the naive CD8 cells, which were CD45RO-negative and positively selected for CCR7. V gave up 8 bases and J gave up 3 bases, with 13 bases separating them. The germline V gene encodes CDR1 MNHEY and CDR2 SVGAGI. The CDR3 totals 14 residues.

Sequencing was carried out using naive CD8+ T cells sorted from blood. This chain connects TRBV6-5 to TRBJ2-2; D may correspond to TRBD1 or TRBD2 (6 bases each). This receptor was obtained from a woman in her 30s in good health. Here the CDR3 DNA reads TGTGCCAGCGGGTCGGGGGCCTACACCGGGGAGCTGTTTTTT. Translation gives CASGSGAYTGELFF.